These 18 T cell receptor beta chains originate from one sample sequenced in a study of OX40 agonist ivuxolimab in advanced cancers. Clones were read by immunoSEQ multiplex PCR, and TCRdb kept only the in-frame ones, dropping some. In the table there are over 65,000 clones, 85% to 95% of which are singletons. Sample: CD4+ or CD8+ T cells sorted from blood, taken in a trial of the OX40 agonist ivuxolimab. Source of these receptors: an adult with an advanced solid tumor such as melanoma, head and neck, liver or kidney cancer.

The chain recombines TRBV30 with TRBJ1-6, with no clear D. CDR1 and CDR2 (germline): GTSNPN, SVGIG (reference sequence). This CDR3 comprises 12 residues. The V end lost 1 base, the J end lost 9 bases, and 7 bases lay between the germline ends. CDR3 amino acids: CAWSASVSPLHF. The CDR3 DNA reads TGTGCCTGGAGTGCTTCAGTTTCACCCCTCCACTTT.

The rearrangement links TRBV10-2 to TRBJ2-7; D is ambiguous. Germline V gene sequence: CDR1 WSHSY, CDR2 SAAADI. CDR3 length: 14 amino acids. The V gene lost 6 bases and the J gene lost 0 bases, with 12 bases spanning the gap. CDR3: CASRATPSSYEQYF. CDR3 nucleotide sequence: TGCGCCAGCAGGGCCACGCCAAGCTCCTACGAGCAGTACTTC.

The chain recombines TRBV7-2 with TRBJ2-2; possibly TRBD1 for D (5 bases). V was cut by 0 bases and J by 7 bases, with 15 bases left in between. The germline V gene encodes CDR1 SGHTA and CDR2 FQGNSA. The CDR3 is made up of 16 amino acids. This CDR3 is CASSLAAGLVSGELFF. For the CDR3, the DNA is TGTGCCAGCAGCTTAGCAGCAGGGTTAGTGAGCGGGGAGCTGTTTTTT.

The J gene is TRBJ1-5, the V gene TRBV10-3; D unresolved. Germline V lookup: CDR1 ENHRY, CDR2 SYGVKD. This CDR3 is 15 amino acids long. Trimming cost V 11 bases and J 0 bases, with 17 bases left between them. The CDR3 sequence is CASARDPNSNQPQHF. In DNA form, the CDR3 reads TGTGCCTCTGCCCGTGATCCCAATAGCAATCAGCCCCAGCATTTT.

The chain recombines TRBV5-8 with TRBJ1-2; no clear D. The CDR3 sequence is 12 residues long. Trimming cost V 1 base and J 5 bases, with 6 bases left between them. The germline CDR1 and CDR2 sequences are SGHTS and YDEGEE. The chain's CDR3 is CASSLSGYGYTF. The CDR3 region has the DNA TGTGCCAGCAGCTTGTCTGGGTATGGCTACACCTTC. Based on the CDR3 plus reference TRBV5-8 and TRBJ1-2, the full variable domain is EAGVTQSPTHLIKTRGQQATLRCSPISGHTSVYWYQQALGLGLQFLLWYDEGEERNRGNFPPRFSGRQFPNYSSELNVNALELEDSALYLCASSLSGYGYTFGSGTRLTVV.

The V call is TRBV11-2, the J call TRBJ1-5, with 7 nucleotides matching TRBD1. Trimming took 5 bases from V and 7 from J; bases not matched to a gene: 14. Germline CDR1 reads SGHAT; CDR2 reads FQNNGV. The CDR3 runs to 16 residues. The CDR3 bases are TGTGCCAGCAGCGGCATCTTGACAGGGAAGGGGCAGCCCCAGCATTTT. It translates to CASSGILTGKGQPQHF.

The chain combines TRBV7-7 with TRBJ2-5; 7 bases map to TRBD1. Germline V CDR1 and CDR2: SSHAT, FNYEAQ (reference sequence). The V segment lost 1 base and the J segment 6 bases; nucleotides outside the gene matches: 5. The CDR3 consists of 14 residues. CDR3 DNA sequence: TGTGCCAGCAGCTTAGGGCCGAGGGGGCAGACCCAGTACTTC. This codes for CASSLGPRGQTQYF.

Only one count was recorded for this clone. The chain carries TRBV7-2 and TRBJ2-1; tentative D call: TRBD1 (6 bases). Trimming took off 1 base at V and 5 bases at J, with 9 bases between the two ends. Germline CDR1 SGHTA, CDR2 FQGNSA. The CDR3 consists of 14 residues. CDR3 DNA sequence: TGTGCCAGCAGCTTAGTTTCAGGGGACAATGAGCAGTTCTTC. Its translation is CASSLVSGDNEQFF.

CDR3 residues: CAWRSYYEQYF. CDR3 DNA: TGTGCCTGGAGGTCCTACTACGAGCAGTACTTC. The chain employs TRBV30 and TRBJ2-7; no clear D. The V gene's germline CDR1 is GTSNPN and CDR2 SVGIG (reference sequence). The CDR3 covers 11 residues. V dropped 3 bases and J dropped 3 bases, with 6 bases sitting between them.

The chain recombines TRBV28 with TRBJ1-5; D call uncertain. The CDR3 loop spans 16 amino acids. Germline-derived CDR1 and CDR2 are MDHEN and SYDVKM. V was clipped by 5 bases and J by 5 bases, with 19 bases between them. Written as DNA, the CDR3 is TGTGCCAGCAGTCGCATTAGAAGCCAAGGAGATCAGCCCCAGCATTTT. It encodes CASSRIRSQGDQPQHF.

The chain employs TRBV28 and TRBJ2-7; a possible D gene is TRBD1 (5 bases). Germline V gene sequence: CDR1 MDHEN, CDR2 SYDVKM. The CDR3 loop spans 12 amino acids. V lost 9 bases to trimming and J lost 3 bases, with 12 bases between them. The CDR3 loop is CASRLGVYEQYF. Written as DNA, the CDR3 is TGTGCCAGTCGGTTAGGGGTCTACGAGCAGTACTTC.

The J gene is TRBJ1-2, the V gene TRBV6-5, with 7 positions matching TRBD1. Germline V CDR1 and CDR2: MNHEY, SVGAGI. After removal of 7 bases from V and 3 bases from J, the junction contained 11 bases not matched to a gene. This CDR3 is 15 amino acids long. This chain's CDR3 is CASTKTGKRDYGYTF. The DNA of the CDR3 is TGTGCCAGCACCAAGACAGGGAAGAGGGACTATGGCTACACCTTC.

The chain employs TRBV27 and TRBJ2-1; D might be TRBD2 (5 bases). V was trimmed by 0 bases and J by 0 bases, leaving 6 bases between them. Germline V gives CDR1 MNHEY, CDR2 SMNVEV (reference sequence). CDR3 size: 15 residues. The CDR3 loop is CASSLSAGSYNEQFF. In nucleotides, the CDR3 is TGTGCCAGCAGTTTATCCGCGGGCTCCTACAATGAGCAGTTCTTC.

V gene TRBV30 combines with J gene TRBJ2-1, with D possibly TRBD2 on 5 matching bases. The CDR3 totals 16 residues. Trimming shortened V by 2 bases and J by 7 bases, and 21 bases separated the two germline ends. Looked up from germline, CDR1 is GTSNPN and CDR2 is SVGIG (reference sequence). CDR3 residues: CAWSSPGIAVLNEQFF. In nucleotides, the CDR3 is TGTGCCTGGAGTTCCCCCGGGATAGCAGTCCTAAATGAGCAGTTCTTC.

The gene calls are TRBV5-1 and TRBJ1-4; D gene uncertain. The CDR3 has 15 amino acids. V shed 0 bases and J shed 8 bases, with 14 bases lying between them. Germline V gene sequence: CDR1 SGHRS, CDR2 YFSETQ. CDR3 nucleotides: TGCGCCAGCAGCTTGGCGACAAACCTCGGGGAAAAACTGTTTTTT. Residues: CASSLATNLGEKLFF.

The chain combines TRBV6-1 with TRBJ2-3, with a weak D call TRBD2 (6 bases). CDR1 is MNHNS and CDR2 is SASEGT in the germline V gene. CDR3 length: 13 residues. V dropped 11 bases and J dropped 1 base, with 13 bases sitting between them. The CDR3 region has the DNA TGTGCCGCGCGGGACCGCGGCACAGATACGCAGTATTTT. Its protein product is CAARDRGTDTQYF.

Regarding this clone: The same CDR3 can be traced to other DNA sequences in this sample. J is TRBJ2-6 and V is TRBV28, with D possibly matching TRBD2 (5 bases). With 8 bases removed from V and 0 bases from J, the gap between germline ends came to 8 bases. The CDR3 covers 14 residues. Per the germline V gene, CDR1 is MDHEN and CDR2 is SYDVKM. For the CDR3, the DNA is TGTGCCAGCCGGGAAGGCTCTGGGGCCAACGTCCTGACTTTC. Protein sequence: CASREGSGANVLTF.

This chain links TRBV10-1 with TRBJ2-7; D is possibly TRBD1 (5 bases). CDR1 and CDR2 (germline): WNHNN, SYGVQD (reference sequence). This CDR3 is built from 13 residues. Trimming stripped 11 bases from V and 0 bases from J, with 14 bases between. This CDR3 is CAPRDPSSYEQYF. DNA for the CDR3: TGCGCCCCCAGGGATCCCAGCTCCTACGAGCAGTACTTC.